The 5 T cell receptor beta chains in this list originate from one sample, sequenced in a study of T cell repertoires in cytomegalovirus infection. TCRdb processed the reads anew with MiXCR; each CDR3 protein has one entry. The sample lists roughly 120,000 distinct CDR3 sequences, roughly 32% occurring once. Antigen specificity for these receptors is unknown. The source material was CD8+ T cells from cultured PBMCs, sampled from culture after CMV antigen stimulation. The source of these receptors is a human donor in good health (CMV status not recorded). Some clones in this sample may be carry-over from other donors' samples.

This clonotype was observed many times. V and J are TRBV7-2 and TRBJ2-1, with 7 bases matching TRBD2. The CDR3 has 15 amino acids. The V and J ends lost 5 bases and 2 bases, in that order; junction bases with no gene match: 6. Germline lookup yields CDR1 SGHTA and CDR2 FQGNSA. CDR3 protein: CASSRGRGTYNEQFF. The CDR3 DNA reads TGTGCCAGCAGCCGTGGGCGGGGGACCTACAATGAGCAGTTCTTC.

Turning to this clonotype: Compared with germline, one end of the junction differs, possibly owing to a read error. The rearrangement uses TRBV7-2 and TRBJ2-7; D remains unclear. The CDR3 contains 12 residues. CDR1 is SGHTA, CDR2 FQGNSA, per germline. The CDR3 is CASSADGNEHYF. The CDR3 region has the DNA TGTGCCAGCAGCGCGGACGGAAACGAGCATTACTTC.

This clonotype was counted between two and nine times. This chain connects TRBV12-3 or TRBV12-4 to TRBJ1-5; D is perhaps TRBD1 (6 bases). Between the trimmed V and J ends, which lost 6 bases and 6 bases, there was a span of 15 bases. The CDR3 length is 14 residues. In DNA form, the CDR3 reads TGTGCCAGCAGGAGCAGGGGAGCGGGTCAGCCCCAGCATTTT. This translates into CASRSRGAGQPQHF.

This chain connects TRBV12-3 or TRBV12-4 to TRBJ2-1, with D unresolved. V lost 0 bases and J 9 bases, leaving 3 bases between the germline ends. The CDR3 is 11 residues long. The DNA of the CDR3 is TGTGCCAGCAGTTTAGCGAGTGAGCAGTTCTTC. It yields the protein CASSLASEQFF.

In its sample, this clonotype was seen once. The V call is TRBV20-1, the J call TRBJ2-7, with TRBD1 identical over 12 bases. In germline, CDR1 is DFQATT, CDR2 SNEGSKA (reference sequence). The CDR3 consists of 14 residues. Trimming at V came to 1 base and at J to 7 bases, leaving 5 bases not matched to a gene. The DNA for the CDR3 is TGCAGTGCTAGAGCCCGGGACAGGGGGCTTGAGCAGTACTTC. It yields the protein CSARARDRGLEQYF.